The entry that follows covers one TCR beta chain sequence. Its cognate antigen is unknown. Both 60 Vbeta primers and 13 Jbeta primers went into the PCR. Original processing notes: Around 80 million unique TCR beta chains, roughly 11 million of them shared, were counted by a later analysis. TCRdb keeps only in-frame clones here, not all; method: immunoSEQ multiplex PCR. The DNA was the basis for D and trimming; V, J and clone size are from that table. The sample has about 130,000 clones, roughly 80% seen once. The study sampled nominally healthy donors, though unrecorded immune exposures were likely. CDR3 length: 14 residues. Germline V gene lookup returns CDR1 SGHAT and CDR2 FQNNGV. Trimming left V 0 bases short and J 7 bases short, with 12 bases between. This specimen comes from a study of cytomegalovirus exposure and HLA in healthy donors. The wider study: In terms of ancestry, the Caucasian-associated cluster contained around 79% of the approximately 400 genotyped donors.

Study-wide results and caveats: Immune exposure was documented only through CMV serostatus.

The material sequenced was PBMCs. The TCR was taken from a middle-aged woman in good health and CMV-seropositive. V usage is TRBV11-2 and J usage is TRBJ1-2; perhaps TRBD1 as D (6 bases). The CDR3 region has the DNA TGTGCCAGCAGCTTAGAAGGGACATCTTTTGGCTACACCTTC. As protein: CASSLEGTSFGYTF.